This T cell receptor beta chain was found in a study of a mutant IDH1 vaccine in newly diagnosed glioma. Across the whole study: Most had both radiotherapy and temozolomide beforehand; others had only one.

CDR3 length: 15 amino acids. Germline CDR1 is ENHRY and CDR2 is SYGVKD. The ends lost 3 bases at V and 4 bases at J; junction bases unmatched: 4. Notes on this clone: Its matching antigen is unknown.

Documented time point: week 23, last vaccination. Topical imiquimod accompanied each vaccine dose, which consisted of 300 ug of mutant IDH1 20-mer peptide. Donor diagnoses consisted of new WHO grade 3 or 4 IDH1-mutant, ATRX-lost astrocytomas. Data came from immunoSEQ multiplex PCR; TCRdb stores just in-frame clones and leaves some out. The table lists about 38,000 clones, roughly 76% of them singletons, with just over 5% in the top ten. Overall study findings and caveats: In around 93% of patients, immune responses induced by the vaccine occurred.

The rearrangement joins TRBV10-3 to TRBJ1-5, with 9 positions matching TRBD1. This sequence originates from a man aged 35-49 years with glioma. The sequenced sample was PBMCs, obtained from a glioma patient whose treatment included an IDH1 peptide vaccine. The CDR3 spells CAISERDRANQPQHF. CDR3 nucleotides: TGTGCCATCAGTGAAAGGGACAGGGCTAATCAGCCCCAGCATTTT.